There are a few counts of the clone carrying this T cell receptor (beta chain). Its antigen is currently unknown. The study ran its PCR with 60 Vbeta and 13 Jbeta primers. This table comes from immunoSEQ multiplex PCR, and its TCRdb copy is limited to in-frame clones, with some not included. The repertoire holds around 98,000 clones, with roughly 81% as singletons. Trimming took 3 bases from V and 7 from J, leaving 18 bases between them. The length of the CDR3 is 15 residues. CDR1 SNHLY and CDR2 FYNNEI come from the germline V gene. This sample was taken from a study of cytomegalovirus exposure and HLA in healthy donors. Study results and limitations: Later analysis identified a missense DCLRE1C variant that was linked to TCR beta V- and J-gene trimming. Sequencing likely caused a cluster of highly shared sequence variants.

The sample consisted of PBMCs. The gene calls are TRBV2 and TRBJ1-1; weak D call: TRBD1 (5 bases). The TCR sequence derives from a man aged 35 to 55 in good health and CMV-seronegative. CDR3: CASSEWEQAPCEAFF. CDR3 DNA sequence: TGTGCCAGCAGTGAGTGGGAACAGGCCCCATGTGAAGCTTTCTTT. Full variable domain (rest looked up from reference TRBV2 and TRBJ1-1): EPEVTQTPSHQVTQMGQEVILRCVPISNHLYFYWYRQILGQKVEFLVSFYNNEISEKSEIFDDQFSVERPDGSNFTLKIRSTKLEDSAMYFCASSEWEQAPCEAFFGQGTRLTVV.